These 6 T cell receptor beta chains share one sample of origin, sequenced in a study of blood T cell repertoires in COVID-19. The repertoire was sequenced with immunoSEQ multiplex PCR; TCRdb's copy has only in-frame clones and lacks some. The sample records some 64,000 clones, over 65% being singletons. Specimen: peripheral blood. The receptors stem from a man older than 75 with active or convalescent COVID-19.

The chain recombines TRBV2 with TRBJ1-2; D is unclear. This CDR3 is built from 13 residues. V dropped 6 bases and J dropped 1 base, with 9 bases sitting between them. CDR1 and CDR2 (germline): SNHLY, FYNNEI. The CDR3 loop reads CASRRSDNYGYTF. The DNA for the CDR3 is TGTGCCAGCAGGAGGTCAGATAACTATGGCTACACCTTC.

J is TRBJ2-7 and V is TRBV3-1 (or the pseudogene TRBV3-2), with TRBD2 matching over 8 bases. This CDR3 is 18 amino acids long. Germline values: CDR1 LGHDT, CDR2 YNNKEL (reference sequence). The V segment lost 4 bases and the J segment 5 bases; nucleotides outside the gene matches: 19. This chain's CDR3 is CASSLTQGGTRRTNEQYF. The DNA of the CDR3 is TGTGCCAGCAGCCTCACCCAGGGCGGGACTAGGCGAACTAACGAGCAGTACTTC.

This clone was seen once. The genes are TRBV18 and TRBJ1-1; D unresolved. The CDR3 sequence is 15 residues long. In germline, CDR1 is KGHSH, CDR2 LQKENI. Trimming removed 5 bases at V and 3 bases at J, with 16 bases between. CDR3 nucleotide sequence: TGTGCCAGCTCAATGGCCCGGTTGAGGGACACTGAAGCTTTCTTT. It codes for CASSMARLRDTEAFF.

This sequence joins TRBV18 and TRBJ1-3, with D hard to call. CDR1 is KGHSH, CDR2 LQKENI, per germline. This CDR3 is 15 amino acids long. With 1 base removed from V and 4 bases from J, the gap between germline ends came to 11 bases. The CDR3 DNA is TGTGCCAGCTCACCACAGGAGGGATCCGGAAACACCATATATTTT. Its translation: CASSPQEGSGNTIYF.

CDR3 region: CASSRDYEQYF. As DNA, the CDR3 is TGTGCCAGCAGCCGCGACTACGAGCAGTACTTC. This chain uses TRBV6-2 or TRBV6-3 with TRBJ2-7; D is unclear. The CDR3 is 11 residues long. V was trimmed by 6 bases and J by 3 bases, leaving 6 bases between them. The germline V gene has CDR1 MNHEY and CDR2 SVGEGT.

The genes are TRBV5-1 and TRBJ1-2; TRBD1 matches 9 bases. The germline gives CDR1 SGHRS, CDR2 YFSETQ. The ends lost 4 bases at V and 4 bases at J; junction bases unmatched: 8. This CDR3 is built from 15 residues. DNA for the CDR3: TGCGCCAGCAGCCGCCTGACAGGGGGTAGCTATGGCTACACCTTC. This gives the protein CASSRLTGGSYGYTF.